What follows is one T cell receptor (beta chain) and its context. It has no known antigen specificity. No much larger clone exists at a distance of one base, and base qualities are not known. Each collaborating institution followed its own protocols to collect whole blood in K2EDTA tubes. For TCRbeta analysis, collaborators shipped samples as frozen whole blood, isolated PBMCs, or DNA extracted from either of those sample types. TCRbeta CDR3 regions were amplified from genomic DNA using the immunoSEQ Assay, a bias-controlled multiplex PCR. The study's processing was this. The number of nucleated cells in each sample was estimated from the amplification of reference gene primers within the assay. To quantify the absolute abundance of each unique TCRbeta CDR3 rearrangement, sequence reads were collapsed and filtered. For each sample, productive Simpson clonality was calculated as the square root of Simpson's diversity index over productive rearrangements. TCRdb took over this immuneACCESS table, retaining in-frame rearrangements with V and J assigned. Such tables are incomplete; in checked studies, under half of the missing clones stem from an unresolved V gene, and the remainder is unexplained. The D gene and trimming were derived from the DNA, and the V and J assignments and clone size from that table. The sample yields some 120,000 clones; more than 60% were counted once. 2% to 2.5% of the sample lies in the top ten.

The entry originates in a study of blood T cell repertoires in COVID-19 (dated by TCRdb to 2019 to 2021). The study in broad terms: Collaborator samples came from the United States, Italy and Spain and covered acute and convalescent phases of COVID-19. The repertoires were released in a freely available public database meant as a resource for research on the immune response to SARS-CoV-2. The samples were drawn from two sources: the first 160 participants of the ongoing ImmuneRACE study, and over 950 subjects contributed by 6 global collaborators. The dataset comprised deeply sampled blood TCRbeta repertoires from subjects exposed to, actively infected with, or recovered from COVID-19. The sample metadata nearly always contained a de-identified subject ID, COVID-19 status, age in years and sex. Where HLA class I and class II types were available, the types were taken from metadata supplied by the sample provider, not from assay-based typing. The material from the prospective study consisted of cDNA or gDNA derived from T cells, B-cell-depleted T cells, or PBMCs. Findings and caveats that apply to the study as a whole: Clinical and demographic metadata were provided uncurated, with the amount varying by source and participant.

Cut back by 1 base and 4 bases, the V and J ends lie 14 bases apart. CDR1 LGHDT and CDR2 YNNKEL were looked up in the germline V gene (reference sequence). The CDR3 spans 16 residues, from the cysteine through the phenylalanine. The retained sequence is limited to the CDR3, 48 bases, with the frame set at the first base. The sequence was obtained from a woman aged 70-85 years with acute or convalescent COVID-19. This chain is built from TRBV3-1 (or the pseudogene TRBV3-2) and TRBJ1-3; TRBD1 could be the D gene, as 6 bases match. Sequenced input: peripheral blood. In nucleotide form, the sequence is TGTGCCAGCAGCCAAGCTGGGCAGGGGAAAGGAAACACCATATATTTT. Translated, it gives CASSQAGQGKGNTIYF.